This T cell receptor (beta chain) comes out of a study of T cell responses to AZD1222 COVID-19 vaccine. Overall study results and limits: Mostly white British, mostly female donors; authors suggested clonal diversity may be underestimated. Unmutated regions of variants are reportedly targeted by nearly half of spike-specific TCRs.

V gave up 4 bases and J gave up 8 bases, with 11 bases separating them. This CDR3 region has 12 residues. CDR1 SGHDN and CDR2 FVKESK come from the germline V gene. Sequencing used immunoSEQ multiplex PCR; TCRdb keeps in-frame clones, though not all of them. Among 150,000 to 200,000 clones listed, roughly 92% were seen once. As concerns this clone: Its antigen remains unidentified.

This TCR was recovered from an adult who received the AZD1222 COVID-19 vaccine. This material consisted of peripheral blood, taken 28 days after the second AZD1222 dose. The genes are TRBV14 and TRBJ1-2, with unresolved D. The CDR3 region has the DNA TGTGCCAGCAGCCCAGAGGTCGGGGGCTACACCTTC. Translating it yields CASSPEVGGYTF.